This T cell receptor (beta chain) was documented in a study of response to subunit inactivated influenza vaccine. TCRdb re-analysed the RT-PCR reads in MiXCR, keeping a single row per CDR3 protein. The sample lists about 530,000 distinct CDR3 sequences, 12% occurring once. This clonotype was sampled from a man in his fifties who received an inactivated influenza vaccine. Sequences were derived from PBMCs from blood, sampled on the day of vaccination.

CDR3 sequence (DNA): TGTGCCAGCAGCGGCGCTTGGGGGGACACTGAAGCTTTCTTT. It is translated as CASSGAWGDTEAFF. The chain recombines TRBV7-2 with TRBJ1-1; TRBD1 might be the D (5 bases). V was clipped by 5 bases and J by 3 bases, with 13 bases between them. This CDR3 region has 14 residues. Germline CDR1 SGHTA, CDR2 FQGNSA.